The next 10 T cell receptor beta chains were all read from a single sample in a study of cytomegalovirus exposure and HLA in healthy donors. PCR employed 60 Vbeta and 13 Jbeta primers. TCRdb keeps only in-frame clones here, not all; method: immunoSEQ multiplex PCR. This repertoire shows more than 70,000 clones, about 80% found once; its top ten account for 4% to 5.5%. Specimen: PBMCs. Every receptor here comes from a man aged 25 to 40 in good health and CMV-seropositive.

Notes on this clone: At one end, the junction sequence differs from germline, possibly due to a read error. V gene TRBV7-8 combines with J gene TRBJ1-2, with 9 nucleotides matching TRBD1. The CDR3 extends over 12 amino acids. Germline V gene data show CDR1 as SGHVS and CDR2 as FQNEAQ. The CDR3 DNA reads as TGTGCCATCGTCAGGGAGGACAGGGGTTTCGCCTTC. Amino acid sequence: CAIVREDRGFAF.

The V gene is TRBV28, the J gene TRBJ2-3; 7 positions agree with TRBD2. Looked up from germline, CDR1 is MDHEN and CDR2 is SYDVKM. Losses at the gene ends were 3 bases for V and 4 bases for J; bases not matched to a gene: 13. The length of the CDR3 is 17 residues. For the CDR3, the DNA is TGTGCCAGCAGTTTCCCCTTGGGGGAGGGCAAAGCAGATACGCAGTATTTT. Translating it yields CASSFPLGEGKADTQYF.

V gene TRBV4-1 combines with J gene TRBJ2-3, with 9 nucleotides matching TRBD2. The trim removed 1 base at V and 2 bases at J, leaving 7 bases unmatched. This CDR3 contains 17 residues. The germline CDR1 and CDR2 sequences are MGHRA and YSYEKL. This CDR3 is CASSQGQTSGFTDTQYF. The CDR3 DNA sequence: TGCGCCAGCAGCCAAGGCCAGACTAGCGGTTTCACAGATACGCAGTATTTT.

This clone has a handful of counts. This chain connects TRBV5-1 to TRBJ2-2, with 9 bases aligning to TRBD2. The V and J ends lost 0 bases and 6 bases, in that order; junction bases with no gene match: 0. CDR1 and CDR2 (germline): SGHRS, YFSETQ. The CDR3 sequence is 14 residues long. The CDR3 DNA is TGCGCCAGCAGCTTGGGACTAGCGGCCGGGGAGCTGTTTTTT. It is translated as CASSLGLAAGELFF.

This clone appeared once. The chain couples TRBV7-9 to TRBJ1-5; 7 positions agree with TRBD1. Germline CDR1 is SEHNR and CDR2 is FQNEAQ (reference sequence). The CDR3 runs 14 residues. V lost 4 bases to trimming and J lost 6 bases; unmatched junction nucleotides: 6. CDR3 nucleotides: TGTGCCAGCAGCTCAATGGACAGGAGTCAGCCCCAGCATTTT. This gives the protein CASSSMDRSQPQHF. The variable domain in full, completed from reference TRBV7-9 and TRBJ1-5, reads DTGVSQNPRHKITKRGQNVTFRCDPISEHNRLYWYRQTLGQGPEFLTYFQNEAQLEKSRLLSDRFSAERPKGSFSTLEIQRTEQGDSAMYLCASSSMDRSQPQHFGDGTRLSIL.

The J gene is TRBJ2-5, the V gene TRBV7-2; 7 nucleotides line up with TRBD1. J lost 5 bases, V lost 0 bases, and 12 bases had no gene match. The germline CDR1 and CDR2 sequences are SGHTA and FQGNSA. The CDR3 length is 17 residues. The CDR3 sequence is CASSLAWIGGAWETQYF. In DNA, the CDR3 is TGTGCCAGCAGCTTAGCGTGGATAGGGGGCGCGTGGGAGACCCAGTACTTC.

The chain recombines TRBV5-3 with TRBJ1-2; a weak D match, TRBD1 (6 bases). TRBV5-3 is known as an ORF, though its function is uncertain. Deletions cut 3 bases from V and 5 bases from J, with 20 bases between. The CDR3 sequence is 16 residues long. CDR3 DNA: TGTGCCAGAAGCTCGCCTTCCGGGACACCGAATTATGGCTACACCTTC. Its protein product is CARSSPSGTPNYGYTF.

This sequence joins TRBV7-2 and TRBJ1-6; D not resolved. Per germline, CDR1 SGHTA and CDR2 FQGNSA. The germline V and J ends were trimmed by 1 base and 6 bases, with 10 bases remaining between them. The CDR3 contains 15 residues. The CDR3 DNA reads as TGTGCCAGCAGCTTAGTTGAGTCACCTAATTCACCCCTCCACTTT. Protein sequence: CASSLVESPNSPLHF.

The rearrangement joins TRBV27 to TRBJ2-3, with 8 positions matching TRBD2. This CDR3 has 14 residues. Germline V gene data show CDR1 as MNHEY and CDR2 as SMNVEV (reference sequence). The J segment lost 6 bases and the V segment lost 2 bases, leaving 4 bases of the junction unmatched. The DNA for the CDR3 is TGTGCCAGCAGTTTAACCGGGACTAGGGATACGCAGTATTTT. The encoded protein is CASSLTGTRDTQYF.

V is TRBV2 and J is TRBJ2-7; D unresolved. The ends were cut back, 5 bases at V and 1 base at J, with 6 bases in the middle. This CDR3 is built from 12 residues. The germline V gene encodes CDR1 SNHLY and CDR2 FYNNEI. CDR3 protein: CASSLLSYEQYF. CDR3 bases: TGTGCCAGCAGTCTCCTGTCCTACGAGCAGTACTTC.